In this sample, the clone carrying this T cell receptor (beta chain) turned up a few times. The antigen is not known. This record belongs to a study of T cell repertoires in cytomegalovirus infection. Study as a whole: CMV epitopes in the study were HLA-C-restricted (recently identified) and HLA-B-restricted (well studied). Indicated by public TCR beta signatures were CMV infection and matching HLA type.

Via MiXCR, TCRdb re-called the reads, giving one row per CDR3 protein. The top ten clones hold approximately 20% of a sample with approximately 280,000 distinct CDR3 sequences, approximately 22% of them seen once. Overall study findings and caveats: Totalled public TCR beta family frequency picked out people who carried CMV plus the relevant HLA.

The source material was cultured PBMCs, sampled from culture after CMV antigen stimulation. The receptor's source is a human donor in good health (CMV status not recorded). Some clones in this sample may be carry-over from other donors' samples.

The CDR3 loop reads CASSLAGAGGHNEQFF. The CDR3 DNA sequence: TGTGCCAGCAGCTTGGCGGGAGCGGGAGGCCACAATGAGCAGTTCTTC. The V and J genes are TRBV5-4 and TRBJ2-1; 9 positions agree with TRBD2. This CDR3 spans 16 amino acids. Germline CDR1 reads SGHNT; CDR2 reads YYREEE (reference sequence). V dropped 0 bases and J dropped 5; count of bases not matched to a gene: 6. The full variable domain, its missing parts supplied by reference TRBV5-4 and TRBJ2-1, is ETGVTQSPTHLIKTRGQQVTLRCSSQSGHNTVSWYQQALGQGPQFIFQYYREEENGRGNFPPRFSGLQFPNYSSELNVNALELDDSALYLCASSLAGAGGHNEQFFGPGTRLTVL.